Below are 8 T cell receptor beta chains sequenced from a single sample in a study of T cell responses to AZD1222 COVID-19 vaccine. The repertoire was sequenced with immunoSEQ multiplex PCR; TCRdb's copy has only in-frame clones and lacks some. The sample shows about 160,000 clones, about 91% of them seen only once. The sequences come from peripheral blood, collected on day 0 of MenACWY control vaccination. The origin of the receptors is an adult in good health.

CDR3 region: CASSIRGRRNEQFF. The CDR3 DNA sequence: TGTGCCAGTAGTATCAGGGGGCGTCGCAATGAGCAGTTCTTC. The V gene is TRBV19, the J gene TRBJ2-1, with 8 bases lining up with TRBD1. The CDR3 covers 14 residues. With 3 bases clipped from V and 6 bases from J, the junction kept 4 bases outside the gene matches. Germline V gene sequence: CDR1 LNHDA, CDR2 SQIVND (reference sequence). Variable domain in full (rest from reference TRBV19 and TRBJ2-1): DGGITQSPKYLFRKEGQNVTLSCEQNLNHDAMYWYRQDPGQGLRLIYYSQIVNDFQKGDIAEGYSVSREKKESFPLTVTSAQKNPTAFYLCASSIRGRRNEQFFGPGTRLTVL.

This chain connects TRBV6-5 to TRBJ2-7; 8 nucleotides agree with TRBD1. CDR1 MNHEY and CDR2 SVGAGI come from the germline V gene. There are 13 residues in the CDR3. With 6 bases clipped from V and 2 bases from J, the junction kept 3 bases outside the gene matches. The CDR3 reads CASSLDRAYEQYF. The CDR3 DNA reads TGTGCCAGCAGCCTGGACAGGGCCTACGAGCAGTACTTC.

The CDR3 DNA reads as TGTGCCAGCAGTTCCGACTACGCTACTCATACGCAGTATTTT. Translating it yields CASSSDYATHTQYF. The chain joins TRBV6-5 to TRBJ2-3; D perhaps matches TRBD2 (5 bases). Germline CDR1 is MNHEY and CDR2 is SVGAGI. The CDR3 covers 14 residues. The ends were cut back, 4 bases at V and 7 bases at J, with 15 bases in the middle.

This chain links TRBV19 with TRBJ1-4; 8 bases agree with TRBD1. The germline V gene encodes CDR1 LNHDA and CDR2 SQIVND (reference sequence). This CDR3 has 14 residues. Germline trimming cut 5 bases from V and 3 bases from J; bases unmatched to any gene: 2. In DNA, the CDR3 is TGTGCCAGTAGTTCAGGGGGCTCTAATGAAAAACTGTTTTTT. Protein product: CASSSGGSNEKLFF.

This chain uses TRBV27 with TRBJ1-5; no clear D gene. V lost 5 bases and J lost 2, with 16 bases in between. CDR3 length: 16 residues. Per the germline V gene, CDR1 is MNHEY and CDR2 is SMNVEV (reference sequence). CDR3 in amino acids: CASSPDGIKGNQPQHF. CDR3 nucleotide sequence: TGTGCCAGCAGTCCGGACGGGATTAAGGGCAATCAGCCCCAGCATTTT.

The chain couples TRBV29-1 to TRBJ2-3; tentative D call: TRBD1 (6 bases). The CDR3 has 13 residues. Germline V lookup: CDR1 SQVTM, CDR2 ANQGSEA. V lost 6 bases, J lost 6 bases, and 16 bases lay in between. CDR3 loop: CSVLDSDYDTQYF. Written as DNA, the CDR3 is TGCAGCGTACTGGACAGTGATTATGATACGCAGTATTTT.

The rearrangement links TRBV5-8 to TRBJ2-3; TRBD1 might be the D (5 bases). Germline lookup yields CDR1 SGHTS and CDR2 YDEGEE. There are 16 residues in the CDR3. Trimming took off 6 bases at V and 2 bases at J, with 19 bases between the two ends. CDR3 region: CASTTRQNHFTDTQYF. The DNA of the CDR3 is TGTGCCAGCACCACACGACAGAATCACTTCACAGATACGCAGTATTTT. Complete variable domain (other parts from reference TRBV5-8 and TRBJ2-3): EAGVTQSPTHLIKTRGQQATLRCSPISGHTSVYWYQQALGLGLQFLLWYDEGEERNRGNFPPRFSGRQFPNYSSELNVNALELEDSALYLCASTTRQNHFTDTQYFGPGTRLTVL.

The DNA for the CDR3 is TGTGCCAGCAGGATAAGGGCCGTGGGGTCACCCCTCCACTTT. This codes for CASRIRAVGSPLHF. The chain has TRBV6-5 and TRBJ1-6, with no clear D. The CDR3 consists of 14 residues. Germline loops: CDR1 MNHEY, CDR2 SVGAGI. The V and J ends lost 6 bases and 10 bases respectively, with 16 bases between them.